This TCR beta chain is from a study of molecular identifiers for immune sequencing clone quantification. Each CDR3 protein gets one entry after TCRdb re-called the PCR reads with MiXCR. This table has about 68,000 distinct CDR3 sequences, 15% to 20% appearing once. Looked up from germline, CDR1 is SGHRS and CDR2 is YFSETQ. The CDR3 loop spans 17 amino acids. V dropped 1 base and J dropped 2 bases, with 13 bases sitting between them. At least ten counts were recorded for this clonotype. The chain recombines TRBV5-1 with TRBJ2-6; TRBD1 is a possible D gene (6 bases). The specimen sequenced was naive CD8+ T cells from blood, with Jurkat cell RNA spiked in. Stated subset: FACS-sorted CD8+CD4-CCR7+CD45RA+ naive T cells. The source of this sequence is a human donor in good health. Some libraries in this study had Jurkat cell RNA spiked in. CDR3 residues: CASSLSGAYAGANVLTF. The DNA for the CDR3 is TGCGCCAGCAGCTTGTCAGGGGCTTATGCTGGGGCCAACGTCCTGACTTTC.